This T cell receptor beta chain was sequenced for a study of CD8+CD57+ T cells in acquired aplastic anemia. Study context: Across the sorted CD4+ and CD8+ cells, DNA amounts averaged approximately 3.1 ug.

It was genomic DNA that served as the template for profiling TCR beta VDJ and CDR3. TCRdb ran MiXCR on the reads and lists one entry per CDR3 protein. The sample shows hundreds of thousands of distinct CDR3 sequences, just under 70% of them seen only once. Sample: sorted CD4+, CD8+, or CD8+CD57+ T cells (not recorded which) from PBMCs. This TCR was sampled from a human donor in good health, serving as a control.

CDR3 DNA sequence: TGTGCCAGCAGTGTGCAGCCCTGGAATGAGCAGTTCTTC. Its protein product is CASSVQPWNEQFF. The rearrangement uses TRBV5-6 and TRBJ2-1, with unresolved D. The CDR3 is 13 residues long. CDR1 is SGHDT, CDR2 YYEEEE, per germline. The V and J ends lost 5 bases and 7 bases respectively, with 13 bases between them.